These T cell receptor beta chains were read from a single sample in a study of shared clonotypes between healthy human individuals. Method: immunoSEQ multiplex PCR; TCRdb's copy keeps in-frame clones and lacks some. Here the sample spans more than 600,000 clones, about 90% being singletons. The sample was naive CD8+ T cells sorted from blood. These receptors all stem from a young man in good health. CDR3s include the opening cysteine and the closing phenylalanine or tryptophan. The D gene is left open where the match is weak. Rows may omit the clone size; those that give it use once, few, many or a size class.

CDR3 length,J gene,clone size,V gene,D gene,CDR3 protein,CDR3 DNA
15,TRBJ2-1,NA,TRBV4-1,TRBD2,CASSHPSGGYNEQFF,TGCGCCAGCAGCCATCCTAGCGGGGGATACAATGAGCAGTTCTTC
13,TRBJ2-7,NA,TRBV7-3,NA,CASSPRGTYEQYF,TGTGCCAGCAGCCCACGAGGGACCTACGAGCAGTACTTC
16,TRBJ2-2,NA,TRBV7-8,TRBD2,CASSLSREWYTGELFF,TGTGCCAGCAGCTTATCGCGGGAGTGGTACACCGGGGAGCTGTTTTTT
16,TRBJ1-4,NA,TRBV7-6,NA,CASSLQILQTNEKLFF,TGTGCCAGCAGCTTACAGATTTTACAAACTAATGAAAAACTGTTTTTT
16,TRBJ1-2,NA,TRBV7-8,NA,CASSLESTPELFGYTF,TGTGCCAGCAGCTTAGAATCTACCCCCGAACTATTTGGCTACACCTTC
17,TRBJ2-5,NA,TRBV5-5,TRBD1,CASSSQGARLFGETQYF,TGTGCCAGCAGCTCCCAGGGGGCGAGGTTATTTGGAGAGACCCAGTACTTC
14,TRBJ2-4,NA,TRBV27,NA,CASRPGLAKNIQYF,TGTGCCAGCAGGCCGGGACTAGCCAAAAACATTCAGTACTTC
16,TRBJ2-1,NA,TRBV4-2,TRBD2,CASGFPGTRPSHEQFF,TGTGCCAGCGGATTCCCCGGGACTAGACCGTCACATGAGCAGTTCTTC
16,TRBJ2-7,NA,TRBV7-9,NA,CASSLDSGGGSYEQYF,TGTGCCAGCAGCTTAGACTCCGGGGGTGGCTCCTACGAGCAGTACTTC
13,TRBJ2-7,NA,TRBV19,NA,CASSIVTSYEQYF,TGTGCCAGTAGTATTGTTACTTCGTACGAGCAGTACTTC
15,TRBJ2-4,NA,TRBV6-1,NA,CASSGPTLAKNIQYF,TGTGCCAGCAGCGGACCGACACTAGCCAAAAACATTCAGTACTTC
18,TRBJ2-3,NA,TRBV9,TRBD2,CASSVGWTGREMSDTQYF,TGTGCCAGCAGCGTGGGTTGGACTGGGCGGGAGATGTCAGATACGCAGTATTTT
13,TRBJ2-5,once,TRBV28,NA,CASAGRGEETQYF,TGTGCCAGTGCTGGAAGGGGGGAAGAGACCCAGTACTTC
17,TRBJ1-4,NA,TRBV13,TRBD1,CASSLQQGVATNEKLFF,TGTGCCAGCAGCCTCCAACAGGGGGTTGCAACTAATGAAAAACTGTTTTTT
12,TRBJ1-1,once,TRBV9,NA,CASGTPNTEAFF,TGTGCCAGCGGGACACCGAACACTGAAGCTTTCTTT
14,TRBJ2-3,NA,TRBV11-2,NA,CASSLGDQSDTQYF,TGTGCCAGCAGCTTGGGGGACCAATCGGATACGCAGTATTTT
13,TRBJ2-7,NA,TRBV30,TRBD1,CAWGTTGADEQYF,TGTGCCTGGGGAACGACAGGGGCAGACGAGCAGTACTTC
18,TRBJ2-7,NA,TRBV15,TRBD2,CATSRDSNPREVPYEQYF,TGTGCCACCAGCAGAGACTCGAACCCGCGGGAGGTACCCTACGAGCAGTACTTC
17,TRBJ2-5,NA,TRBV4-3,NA,CASSQAPFGFTQETQYF,TGCGCCAGCAGCCAAGCCCCTTTTGGGTTTACCCAAGAGACCCAGTACTTC
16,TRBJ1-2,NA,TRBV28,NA,CASSPRLGRGVNGYTF,TGTGCCAGCAGTCCACGCCTCGGCAGGGGAGTAAATGGCTACACCTTC
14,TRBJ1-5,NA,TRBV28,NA,CASSLIGQVQPQHF,TGTGCCAGCAGTTTAATAGGGCAGGTCCAGCCCCAGCATTTT
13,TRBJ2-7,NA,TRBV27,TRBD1,CASSLTGGSEQYF,TGTGCCAGCAGTTTGACAGGGGGTAGCGAGCAGTACTTC
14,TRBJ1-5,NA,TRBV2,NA,CASSALDSNQPQHF,TGTGCCAGCAGTGCGTTGGATAGCAATCAGCCCCAGCATTTT
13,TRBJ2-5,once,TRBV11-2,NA,CASSGADQETQYF,TGTGCCAGCAGCGGAGCGGATCAAGAGACCCAGTACTTC
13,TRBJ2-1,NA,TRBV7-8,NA,CASTITPGTEQFF,TGTGCCAGCACCATAACGCCCGGGACAGAGCAGTTCTTC
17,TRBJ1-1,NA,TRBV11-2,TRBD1,CASSPTPGQLKNTEAFF,TGTGCCAGCAGCCCGACCCCGGGACAGCTCAAGAACACTGAAGCTTTCTTT
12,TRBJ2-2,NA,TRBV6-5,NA,CASTRGTGELFF,TGTGCCAGCACCAGGGGCACCGGGGAGCTGTTTTTT
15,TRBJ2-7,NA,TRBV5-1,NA,CASSSAGFLNDEQYF,TGCGCCAGCAGCTCCGCGGGATTCTTGAACGACGAGCAGTACTTC
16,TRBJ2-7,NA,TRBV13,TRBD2,CASSLEAGDKQNEQYF,TGTGCCAGCAGCTTAGAGGCGGGAGATAAGCAAAACGAGCAGTACTTC
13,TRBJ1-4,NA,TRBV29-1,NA,CSARDTINEKLFF,TGCAGCGCCCGGGACACTATCAATGAAAAACTGTTTTTT
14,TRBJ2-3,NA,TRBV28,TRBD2,CASSFNSGKDTQYF,TGTGCCAGCAGTTTTAATAGCGGGAAGGATACGCAGTATTTT
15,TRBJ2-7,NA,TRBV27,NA,CASRLQRDPTYEQYF,TGTGCCAGCAGGTTGCAACGGGACCCCACCTACGAGCAGTACTTC
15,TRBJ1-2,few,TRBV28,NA,CASSSTTGVVYGYTF,TGTGCCAGCAGCTCGACTACGGGAGTTGTCTATGGCTACACCTTC
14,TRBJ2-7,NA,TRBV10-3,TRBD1,CAISGTGGVYEQYF,TGTGCCATCAGCGGGACAGGGGGCGTCTACGAGCAGTACTTC
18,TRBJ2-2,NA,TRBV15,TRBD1,CATSRRQGIFHATGELFF,TGTGCCACCAGCAGGCGACAGGGGATCTTCCACGCGACCGGGGAGCTGTTTTTT
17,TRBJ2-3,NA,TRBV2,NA,CASSDGLGVAGTDTQYF,TGTGCCAGCAGTGACGGACTCGGGGTGGCTGGCACAGATACGCAGTATTTT
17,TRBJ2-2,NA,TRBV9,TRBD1,CASSTDTGGYSTGELFF,TGTGCCAGCAGCACAGACACAGGGGGCTATAGCACCGGGGAGCTGTTTTTT
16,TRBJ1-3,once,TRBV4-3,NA,CASSQDWAASGNTIYF,TGCGCCAGCAGCCAAGATTGGGCGGCCTCTGGAAACACCATATATTTT